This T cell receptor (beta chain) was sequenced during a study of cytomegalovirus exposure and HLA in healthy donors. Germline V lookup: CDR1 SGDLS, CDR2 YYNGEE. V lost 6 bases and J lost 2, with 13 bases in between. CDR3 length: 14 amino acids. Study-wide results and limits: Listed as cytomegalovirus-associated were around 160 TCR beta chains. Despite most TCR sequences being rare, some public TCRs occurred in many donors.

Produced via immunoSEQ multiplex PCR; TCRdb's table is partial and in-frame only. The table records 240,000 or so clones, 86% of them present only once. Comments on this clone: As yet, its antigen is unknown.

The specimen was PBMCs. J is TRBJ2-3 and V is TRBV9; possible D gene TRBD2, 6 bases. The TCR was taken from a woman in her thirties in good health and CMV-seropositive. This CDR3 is CASTLGGDTDTQYF. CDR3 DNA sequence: TGTGCCAGCACCCTGGGGGGAGACACAGATACGCAGTATTTT.